This T cell receptor (beta chain) came from a study of cytomegalovirus exposure and HLA in healthy donors. Germline-derived CDR1 and CDR2 are MNHEY and SMNVEV (reference sequence). V lost 5 bases, J lost 12 bases, and 9 bases stayed unmatched. The CDR3 sequence is 13 residues long. PCR was performed using 60 Vbeta and 13 Jbeta primers. Profiled with immunoSEQ multiplex PCR; TCRdb holds only in-frame clones, not every one. The sample lists around 130,000 clones; about three fifths were seen once. Nominally healthy donors provided the samples, though records likely missed some immune exposures. For this clone: Its matching antigen is unknown.

General study points: Usually a TCR sequence was rare, but some public TCRs were found in many donors. Researchers had no immune exposure information except CMV serostatus available. Later findings reportedly placed an Asian-associated ancestry cluster below the roughly 690-donor mean for N-insertions.

Sequences were obtained from PBMCs. This chain uses TRBV27 with TRBJ2-1; TRBD2 aligns across 8 bases. This receptor was obtained from a male donor in good health and CMV-seronegative. The CDR3 region is CASSKTSAGGQFF. In DNA, the CDR3 is TGTGCCAGCAGTAAGACTAGCGCGGGAGGGCAGTTCTTC.